This T cell receptor beta chain was observed in a study of cytomegalovirus exposure and HLA in healthy donors. On this clone: Its antigen is not known.

The PCR ran on 60 Vbeta and 13 Jbeta primers. Data came from immunoSEQ multiplex PCR; TCRdb stores just in-frame clones and leaves some out. Of under 45,000 clones in the sample, 60% to 80% are singletons; the top ten hold about 1.5%. The CDR3 extends over 14 amino acids. Germline CDR1 is SGHTA and CDR2 is FQGNSA. V dropped 0 bases and J dropped 3; count of bases not matched to a gene: 2. Study conclusions and caveats: Later on, an analysis found that several of the most significant clusters appeared to be linked to common viral pathogens, which included parvovirus B19. DRB1 showed the most TCR associations and HLA-C the fewest in a later analysis, as rates varied by HLA locus. Association of a missense DCLRE1C variant with TCR beta V- and J-gene trimming was reported in a later analysis.

Input material: PBMCs. The rearrangement links TRBV7-2 to TRBJ2-7; 7 bases align to TRBD1. This sequence originates from a man aged 30 to 39 in good health and CMV-seronegative. Written as DNA, the CDR3 is TGTGCCAGCAGCTTAGCGGGACAGCTCTACGAGCAGTACTTC. The encoded protein is CASSLAGQLYEQYF.